The 6 T cell receptor beta chains below all came from one sample that was sequenced in a study of glioma-infiltrating T cells after dendritic cell vaccination. Data came from immunoSEQ multiplex PCR; TCRdb stores just in-frame clones and leaves some out. The sample yields 70,000 to 95,000 clones, around 86% seen once. Time point noted: after dendritic cell vaccination, including at tumor progression/relapse. This sample comprised blood, obtained after dendritic cell vaccination. The receptors were sampled from a human donor with glioblastoma.

This chain joins TRBV7-6 and TRBJ1-1, with D tentatively TRBD1 (5 bases). Germline CDR1 SGHVS, CDR2 FNYEAQ. This CDR3 is 12 amino acids long. Between the trimmed V and J ends, which lost 11 bases and 0 bases, there was a span of 10 bases. CDR3 DNA sequence: TGTGCCGGGGGACTTTTGAACACTGAAGCTTTCTTT. Protein: CAGGLLNTEAFF.

This rearrangement joins TRBV27 to TRBJ2-2; tentative D call: TRBD1 (6 bases). The length of the CDR3 is 16 residues. Trimming removed 4 bases at V and 5 bases at J, with 17 bases between. CDR1 and CDR2 (germline): MNHEY, SMNVEV (reference sequence). The CDR3: CASSYPRPQGTGELFF. The CDR3 region has the DNA TGTGCCAGCAGTTACCCCAGACCCCAGGGGACCGGGGAGCTGTTTTTT.

The V gene is TRBV4-2, the J gene TRBJ2-3, with D possibly being TRBD2 (5 bases). The CDR3 has 15 residues. The germline V gene encodes CDR1 LGHNA and CDR2 YNFKEQ. Between the trimmed V and J ends, which lost 1 base and 1 base, there was a span of 9 bases. CDR3 protein: CASSQVGEGTDTQYF. CDR3 bases: TGTGCCAGCAGCCAAGTCGGGGAAGGCACAGATACGCAGTATTTT.

The chain links TRBV5-1 to TRBJ2-2; a weak D match, TRBD1 (5 bases). V lost 3 bases and J 1 base, leaving 7 bases between the germline ends. The CDR3 length is 14 residues. The germline V gene has CDR1 SGHRS and CDR2 YFSETQ. The CDR3: CASSYGQNTGELFF. CDR3 nucleotides: TGCGCCAGCAGCTACGGACAGAACACCGGGGAGCTGTTTTTT.

The chain has TRBV11-2 and TRBJ2-7; unclear D gene. Germline values: CDR1 SGHAT, CDR2 FQNNGV. The V end was cut by 1 base, the J end by 6 bases, with 13 bases between. The CDR3 has 14 residues. DNA for the CDR3: TGTGCCAGCAGCTTAGCTCCGTCCGGGTTCGAGCAGTACTTC. It encodes CASSLAPSGFEQYF.

This CDR3 reads CASSLKGRGTDTQYF. The CDR3 bases are TGTGCCAGCAGCTTAAAGGGGAGGGGCACAGATACGCAGTATTTT. The chain carries TRBV7-9 and TRBJ2-3; the match to TRBD2 covers 7 bases. The trim removed 2 bases at V and 1 base at J, leaving 3 bases unmatched. The CDR3 is made up of 15 amino acids. CDR1 is SEHNR and CDR2 is FQNEAQ in the germline V gene (reference sequence).